This record looks at one T cell receptor (beta chain) sequence and its context. The record originates from a study of blood T cell repertoires in COVID-19. Study context: T cells, B-cell-depleted T cells, or PBMCs provided the cDNA or gDNA that served as material.

The CDR3 loop spans 15 amino acids. Germline lookup yields CDR1 SGHTA and CDR2 FQGTGA. The trim removed 5 bases at V and 5 bases at J, leaving 8 bases unmatched. How the authors handled the data: Researchers report that nucleated cell counts were estimated from reference gene primer amplification. The assay was immunoSEQ multiplex PCR, and TCRdb's table has in-frame clones only and misses some. V and J calls and clone size are as listed in that table; D and trimming were resolved from the DNA. The sample has 250,000 to 300,000 clones, 80% to 90% seen once. Material for sequencing was peripheral blood. The V gene is TRBV7-3, the J gene TRBJ2-7; 11 bases fit TRBD1. The clonotype was recovered from a woman aged 40 to 55 who had recovered from COVID-19. The CDR3 sequence: CASSAGQGALNEQYF. CDR3 coding DNA: TGTGCCAGCAGCGCCGGACAGGGGGCCCTAAACGAGCAGTACTTC.